The TCR beta chain described here comes from a study of control samples from healthy donors and cancer patients. Profiling relied on immunoSEQ multiplex PCR, and the TCRdb table lists in-frame clones only, not all of them. The repertoire has 150,000 to 200,000 clones, more than 90% of them found once; the top ten carry just over 1.4%. Germline CDR1 reads SNHLY; CDR2 reads FYNNEI. The CDR3 is 18 amino acids. V shed 4 bases, J shed 4 bases, and the junction held 14 bases outside the gene matches. This clonotype was obtained from a man aged 30 to 45 in good health. This chain links TRBV2 with TRBJ2-1; TRBD2 aligns across 9 bases. Sequenced sample: blood. The CDR3 coding sequence is TGTGCCAGCAGTGTTTCGGGGCTAGCGGGAAACTATTACAATGAGCAGTTCTTC. Residues: CASSVSGLAGNYYNEQFF.